This T cell receptor beta chain originates from a study of blood T cell repertoires in COVID-19. The wider study: From the United States, Italy and Spain came samples of acute and convalescent COVID-19.

Per the original methods: Counts of nucleated cells, estimated from reference gene primer amplification, were obtained. Measured with immunoSEQ multiplex PCR; TCRdb has only the in-frame clones, and not every one. The DNA gave D and trimming, while V, J and clone size come from that table. The repertoire holds roughly 70,000 clones, with about 89% as singletons. Trimming shortened V by 6 bases and J by 1 base, and 8 bases separated the two germline ends. Germline V gives CDR1 SGHAT, CDR2 FQNNGV. The CDR3 is 13 amino acids. The clonotype comes from a man between 50 and 59 years old with active COVID-19. The sample taken for sequencing was peripheral blood. This chain joins TRBV11-2 and TRBJ2-3, with D tentatively TRBD1 (6 bases). The CDR3 DNA sequence: TGTGCCAGCAGGTCAGGGGGCACAGATACGCAGTATTTT. As protein: CASRSGGTDTQYF.